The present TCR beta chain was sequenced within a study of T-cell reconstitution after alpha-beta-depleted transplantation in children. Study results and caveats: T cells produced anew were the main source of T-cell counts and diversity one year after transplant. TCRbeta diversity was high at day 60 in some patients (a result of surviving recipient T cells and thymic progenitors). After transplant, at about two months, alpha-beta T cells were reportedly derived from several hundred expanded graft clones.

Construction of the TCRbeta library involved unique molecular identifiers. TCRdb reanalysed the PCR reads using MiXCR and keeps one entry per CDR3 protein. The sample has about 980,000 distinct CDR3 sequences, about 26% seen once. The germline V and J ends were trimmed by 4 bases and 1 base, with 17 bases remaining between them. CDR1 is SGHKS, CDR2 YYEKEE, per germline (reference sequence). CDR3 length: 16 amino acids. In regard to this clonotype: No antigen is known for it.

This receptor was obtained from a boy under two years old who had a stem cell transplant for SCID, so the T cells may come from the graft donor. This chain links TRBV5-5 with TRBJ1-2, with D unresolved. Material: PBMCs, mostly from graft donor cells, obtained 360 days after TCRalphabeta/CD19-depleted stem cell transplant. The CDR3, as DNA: TGTGCCAGCAGCCAACATGGAGGTAGCTTTAACTATGGCTACACCTTC. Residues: CASSQHGGSFNYGYTF.